These 27 T cell receptor beta chains originate from one sample sequenced in a study of cytomegalovirus exposure and HLA in healthy donors. Primers: 60 Vbeta forward and 13 Jbeta reverse. TCRdb's table, derived via immunoSEQ multiplex PCR, lists solely in-frame clones and lacks some. The table has just over 60,000 clones, approximately 89% seen once. Sequencing used PBMCs. These receptors all come from a man aged 18 to 30 in good health and CMV-seronegative.

DNA of the CDR3: TGTGCCAGCAGTTACTCGTGGACAGGGAACACTGAAGCTTTCTTT. This sequence encodes CASSYSWTGNTEAFF. The rearrangement uses TRBV6-5 and TRBJ1-1; 7 bases agree with TRBD1. The germline gives CDR1 MNHEY, CDR2 SVGAGI. This CDR3 is 15 amino acids long. With 0 bases clipped from V and 1 base from J, the junction kept 2 bases outside the gene matches.

The chain uses TRBV28 and TRBJ1-5; no reliable D call. This CDR3 spans 12 amino acids. The V and J ends lost 2 bases and 7 bases respectively, with 6 bases between them. Germline-derived CDR1 and CDR2 are MDHEN and SYDVKM. The CDR3 reads CASSLVRQPQHF. The CDR3 DNA sequence: TGTGCCAGCAGTTTAGTGAGGCAGCCCCAGCATTTT.

This clone has just one count. This chain joins TRBV5-1 and TRBJ2-7; a possible D gene is TRBD1 (5 bases). Looked up from germline, CDR1 is SGHRS and CDR2 is YFSETQ. The CDR3 has 13 residues. Deletions cut 2 bases from V and 3 bases from J, with 9 bases between. CDR3 nucleotides: TGCGCCAGCAGCTTTACTCAGGGCTACGAGCAGTACTTC. This sequence encodes CASSFTQGYEQYF. Using reference TRBV5-1 and TRBJ2-7 for the parts outside the CDR3, the full variable domain is KAGVTQTPRYLIKTRGQQVTLSCSPISGHRSVSWYQQTPGQGLQFLFEYFSETQRNKGNFPGRFSGRQFSNSRSEMNVSTLELGDSALYLCASSFTQGYEQYFGPGTRLTVT.

This chain links TRBV4-2 with TRBJ2-2; 7 nucleotides align to TRBD2. The CDR3 loop spans 17 amino acids. J gave up 1 base and V 0 bases, and 5 bases lay outside the gene matches. Per the germline V gene, CDR1 is LGHNA and CDR2 is YNFKEQ. The CDR3 coding sequence is TGTGCCAGCAGCCAAGATTCAGCGGGGAGGAACACCGGGGAGCTGTTTTTT. It encodes CASSQDSAGRNTGELFF.

The rearrangement links TRBV5-1 to TRBJ1-6; D is possibly TRBD1 (6 bases). This CDR3 has 19 residues. The germline V gene has CDR1 SGHRS and CDR2 YFSETQ. Between the trimmed V and J ends, which lost 2 bases and 8 bases, there was a span of 26 bases. CDR3 bases: TGCGCCAGCAGCTTCGAGGGGGTCCAACAACGGCCCGGGTATTCACCCCTCCACTTT. It yields the protein CASSFEGVQQRPGYSPLHF.

This clone was counted a single time. The chain uses TRBV5-1 and TRBJ1-1, with D perhaps matching TRBD1 (6 bases). Looked up from germline, CDR1 is SGHRS and CDR2 is YFSETQ. V was clipped by 3 bases and J by 1 base, with 7 bases between them. CDR3 length: 13 amino acids. Here the CDR3 DNA reads TGCGCCAGCAGCTCAGGGGCGAACACTGAAGCTTTCTTT. Its protein product is CASSSGANTEAFF.

The chain combines TRBV6-5 with TRBJ2-1, with D perhaps matching TRBD2 (7 bases). Trimming took off 8 bases at V and 7 bases at J, with 18 bases between the two ends. The CDR3 runs 14 residues. Germline V gene sequence: CDR1 MNHEY, CDR2 SVGAGI. DNA for the CDR3: TGTGCCAGCTGTCTGGGGGGGGCCCTTAATGAGCAGTTCTTC. Translating it yields CASCLGGALNEQFF.

The chain recombines TRBV7-6 with TRBJ2-7; weak D call: TRBD2 (5 bases). Trimming took off 5 bases at V and 3 bases at J, with 17 bases between the two ends. The length of the CDR3 is 15 residues. Germline-derived CDR1 and CDR2 are SGHVS and FNYEAQ. CDR3 DNA sequence: TGTGCCAGCAGCCCCTCCCGGGGTTTGAACTACGAGCAGTACTTC. Its translation: CASSPSRGLNYEQYF.

The rearrangement uses TRBV7-3 and TRBJ2-5; 7 bases are shared with TRBD2. Germline trimming cut 0 bases from V and 5 bases from J; bases unmatched to any gene: 3. The germline V gene encodes CDR1 SGHTA and CDR2 FQGTGA. The length of the CDR3 is 14 residues. The DNA for the CDR3 is TGTGCCAGCAGCTTAACGGGGACTACCGAGACCCAGTACTTC. Translated, it gives CASSLTGTTETQYF.

The V call is TRBV4-1, the J call TRBJ2-7; maybe TRBD1 (5 bases). CDR1 MGHRA and CDR2 YSYEKL come from the germline V gene. V gave up 0 bases and J gave up 0 bases, with 12 bases separating them. The CDR3 spans 16 residues. The CDR3 nucleotides are TGCGCCAGCAGCCAAGAATCCCAGGGCCTCTCCTACGAGCAGTACTTC. It encodes CASSQESQGLSYEQYF.

This clone was seen more than once but under ten times. This sample includes further DNA sequences coding for the same CDR3. V and J are TRBV29-1 and TRBJ1-2; 12 positions agree with TRBD1. J was trimmed by 6 bases and V by 1 base; bases with no gene match: 3. CDR1 is SQVTM and CDR2 is ANQGSEA in the germline V gene. The CDR3 consists of 14 residues. The DNA for the CDR3 is TGCAGCGTTGAAGTCGGGACAGGGGGCGATGGCTACACCTTC. It is translated as CSVEVGTGGDGYTF.

The J gene is TRBJ1-1, the V gene TRBV7-9, with TRBD1 identical over 12 bases. This CDR3 has 17 amino acids. J lost 4 bases, V lost 8 bases, and 14 bases had no gene match. Germline assignment: CDR1 SEHNR and CDR2 FQNEAQ (reference sequence). CDR3 DNA sequence: TGTGCCAGCTTTCGGGACAGGGGGCTCGGTACGGGCACTGAAGCTTTCTTT. This gives the protein CASFRDRGLGTGTEAFF. Drawing the rest from reference TRBV7-9 and TRBJ1-1, the complete variable domain is DTGVSQNPRHKITKRGQNVTFRCDPISEHNRLYWYRQTLGQGPEFLTYFQNEAQLEKSRLLSDRFSAERPKGSFSTLEIQRTEQGDSAMYLCASFRDRGLGTGTEAFFGQGTRLTVV.

This chain links TRBV19 with TRBJ2-5; weak D call: TRBD1 (5 bases). Germline CDR1 is LNHDA and CDR2 is SQIVND (reference sequence). V lost 8 bases and J 3 bases, leaving 10 bases between the germline ends. This CDR3 comprises 12 residues. The CDR3 DNA reads TGTGCCAGTCGTCAGGGAAAAGAGACCCAGTACTTC. Its translation is CASRQGKETQYF.

The chain uses TRBV2 and TRBJ1-2; D gene uncertain. The CDR3 runs 13 residues. The V gene lost 0 bases and the J gene lost 6 bases, with 8 bases spanning the gap. Germline CDR1 is SNHLY and CDR2 is FYNNEI. CDR3 region: CASSEAGRNGYTF. CDR3 coding DNA: TGTGCCAGCAGTGAAGCCGGTAGAAATGGCTACACCTTC. Filled out from reference TRBV2 and TRBJ1-2, the complete variable domain reads EPEVTQTPSHQVTQMGQEVILRCVPISNHLYFYWYRQILGQKVEFLVSFYNNEISEKSEIFDDQFSVERPDGSNFTLKIRSTKLEDSAMYFCASSEAGRNGYTFGSGTRLTVV.

This sequence joins TRBV29-1 and TRBJ2-5, with a possible D match to TRBD1 (5 bases). CDR3 length: 11 amino acids. Per the germline V gene, CDR1 is SQVTM and CDR2 is ANQGSEA. V lost 7 bases to trimming and J lost 4 bases, with 10 bases between them. The CDR3 coding sequence is TGCAGCGCCTACAGGTTAGAGACCCAGTACTTC. Translated, it gives CSAYRLETQYF.

V gene TRBV2 combines with J gene TRBJ2-7; D might be TRBD1 (6 bases). The germline gives CDR1 SNHLY, CDR2 FYNNEI. The CDR3 is made up of 14 amino acids. V lost 3 bases, J lost 2 bases, and 11 bases lay in between. The CDR3 here is CASSDGRGPYEQYF. For the CDR3, the DNA is TGTGCCAGCAGTGATGGCAGGGGACCCTACGAGCAGTACTTC. The full variable domain, rest sourced from reference TRBV2 and TRBJ2-7, is EPEVTQTPSHQVTQMGQEVILRCVPISNHLYFYWYRQILGQKVEFLVSFYNNEISEKSEIFDDQFSVERPDGSNFTLKIRSTKLEDSAMYFCASSDGRGPYEQYFGPGTRLTVT.

The chain links TRBV6-1 to TRBJ1-2, with D perhaps matching TRBD1 (6 bases). The V and J ends lost 10 bases and 1 base respectively, with 19 bases between them. CDR3 length: 15 amino acids. The germline V gene has CDR1 MNHNS and CDR2 SASEGT. CDR3 in amino acids: CATPGHSSLNYGYTF. In nucleotides, the CDR3 is TGTGCCACTCCGGGACATTCGTCCCTTAACTATGGCTACACCTTC.

The chain recombines TRBV28 with TRBJ2-1; TRBD2 matches at 7 bases. Germline CDR1 and CDR2: MDHEN and SYDVKM. After removal of 4 bases from V and 5 bases from J, the junction contained 5 bases not matched to a gene. The length of the CDR3 is 14 residues. The CDR3 protein is CASSSLTSNNEQFF. The CDR3 coding sequence is TGTGCCAGCAGTTCCCTGACTAGCAACAATGAGCAGTTCTTC.

The chain joins TRBV6-1 to TRBJ2-3; 8 bases match TRBD2. This CDR3 contains 15 residues. V trimming: 0 bases; J trimming: 4 bases; junction bases outside the gene matches: 3. Germline loops: CDR1 MNHNS, CDR2 SASEGT. CDR3 in DNA: TGTGCCAGCAGTGAAGCGGCGGGGGGCCCAGATACGCAGTATTTT. Translated, it gives CASSEAAGGPDTQYF.

The chain has TRBV21-1 and TRBJ1-5; the table calls TRBD1, which could not be checked here. TRBV21-1 is marked as a pseudogene. The CDR3 extends over 16 amino acids. CDR3 amino acids: CASRCKQGIGNQPQHF. CDR3 nucleotides: TGTGCCAGCAGGTGTAAGCAGGGGATTGGGAATCAGCCCCAGCATTTT.

This chain joins TRBV5-4 and TRBJ2-2, with 8 bases aligning to TRBD2. J gave up 3 bases and V 6 bases, and 7 bases lay outside the gene matches. This CDR3 is built from 15 residues. Germline-derived CDR1 and CDR2 are SGHNT and YYREEE (reference sequence). The CDR3 reads CASNSGGKDTGELFF. The CDR3 nucleotides are TGTGCCAGCAACTCGGGGGGGAAGGACACCGGGGAGCTGTTTTTT.

The chain joins TRBV15 to TRBJ2-5; D may be TRBD2 (5 bases). CDR1 is LNHNV, CDR2 YYDKDF, per germline (reference sequence). V lost 0 bases to trimming and J lost 5 bases, with 19 bases between them. The CDR3 runs to 17 residues. CDR3 nucleotide sequence: TGTGCCACCAGCAGAGACCGCGGGTCTTCTCTCGGGGAGACCCAGTACTTC. Translation: CATSRDRGSSLGETQYF.

The J gene is TRBJ1-5, the V gene TRBV7-9; a possible D gene is TRBD1 (5 bases). The CDR3 spans 14 residues. V lost 2 bases and J 5 bases, leaving 10 bases between the germline ends. The germline V gene has CDR1 SEHNR and CDR2 FQNEAQ (reference sequence). In DNA, the CDR3 is TGTGCCAGCAGCTTACTAGGAGGGGATCAGCCCCAGCATTTT. Protein: CASSLLGGDQPQHF.

The table lists this clone with a count of one. The chain combines TRBV7-8 with TRBJ1-1, with D tentatively TRBD1 (5 bases). The ends were cut back, 2 bases at V and 1 base at J, with 5 bases in the middle. The germline V gene has CDR1 SGHVS and CDR2 FQNEAQ. This CDR3 region has 13 residues. Here the CDR3 DNA reads TGTGCCAGCAGCTTAACAGGGAACACTGAAGCTTTCTTT. Its translation is CASSLTGNTEAFF.

The V and J genes are TRBV12-5 and TRBJ2-1; D is possibly TRBD1 (5 bases). V gave up 3 bases and J gave up 0 bases, with 15 bases separating them. The CDR3 consists of 17 residues. In germline, CDR1 is LGHNT, CDR2 FRNRAP. The CDR3 DNA is TGTGCTAGTGGTTTCGAGGCTAACAGGTTCTCCTACAATGAGCAGTTCTTC. Translating gives CASGFEANRFSYNEQFF. The whole variable domain, filled in from reference TRBV12-5 and TRBJ2-1, reads DARVTQTPRHKVTEMGQEVTMRCQPILGHNTVFWYRQTMMQGLELLAYFRNRAPLDDSGMPKDRFSAEMPDATLATLKIQPSEPRDSAVYFCASGFEANRFSYNEQFFGPGTRLTVL.

In this sample, this clone turned up a few times. The chain carries TRBV2 and TRBJ1-4; D remains ambiguous. From germline, CDR1 is SNHLY and CDR2 FYNNEI. This CDR3 comprises 14 residues. Trimming left V 2 bases short and J 7 bases short, with 11 bases between. The CDR3 protein is CASSERPGGEKLFF. As DNA, the CDR3 is TGTGCCAGCAGTGAACGGCCCGGCGGTGAAAAACTGTTTTTT.

The chain combines TRBV6-1 with TRBJ2-1; a weak D match, TRBD2 (6 bases). The V gene lost 7 bases and the J gene lost 8 bases, with 12 bases spanning the gap. Germline V lookup: CDR1 MNHNS, CDR2 SASEGT. The CDR3 contains 12 residues. This CDR3 reads CASNRGGDEQFF. CDR3 coding DNA: TGTGCCAGCAACCGGGGCGGGGATGAGCAGTTCTTC.